This T cell receptor beta chain was recovered during a study of blood T cell repertoires in COVID-19 (dated by TCRdb to about 2020). Context from the whole study: The collaborator samples originated in the United States, Italy and Spain and spanned the acute and convalescent phases of COVID-19. Subjects who had been exposed to COVID-19, were actively infected with it, or had recovered from it provided the deeply sampled blood TCRbeta repertoires that made up the dataset. HLA class I and class II types, where available, came from metadata supplied by the sample provider rather than from assay-based typing. A freely available public database, intended as a resource for researchers studying the immune response to SARS-CoV-2, is where the repertoires were released. The material from the prospective study consisted of cDNA or gDNA derived from T cells, B-cell-depleted T cells, or PBMCs. A de-identified subject ID, COVID-19 status, age in years and sex were almost always included in the sample metadata. Samples came from the ongoing ImmuneRACE study (first 160 participants) plus 1,254 subjects from 6 global collaborators. Beyond this particular receptor, the publication reports: How much clinical and demographic metadata was included differed by source and by participant, and the metadata was provided uncurated.

Regarding this clone: Its target antigen remains unknown. Qualities for individual bases were not recorded, and no much larger clone is one base off.

The immunoSEQ Assay, a bias-controlled multiplex PCR, was used to amplify TCRbeta CDR3 regions from genomic DNA. Processing in the source paper ran as follows. The number of nucleated cells in each sample was estimated by amplification of reference gene primers within the assay. To quantify the absolute abundance of each unique TCRbeta CDR3 rearrangement, sequence reads were collapsed and filtered. For each sample, productive Simpson clonality was calculated as the square root of Simpson's diversity index over productive rearrangements. This immuneACCESS table, as held by TCRdb, lists in-frame sequences with V and J called but not all clones. Of the missing ones, under half trace to an unresolved V gene in checked studies; the others have no known cause. D and trimming were read from the DNA, whereas the V and J calls and clone size are those reported in that table. The sample table holds some 430,000 clones, of which about 92% were seen once. The top ten constitute about 0.6% of the sample.

In the prospective study, participants were 18 to 89 years old, resided in 24 geographic areas of the United States, and were enrolled through a virtual design. Cohort assignment in the prospective study relied on participant-reported clinical history from a screening survey and a study questionnaire. Recovered participants in ImmuneRACE Cohort 3 were defined by two consecutive negative NP/OP PCR tests, clearance by a healthcare professional, or resolution of symptoms. In the prospective study, mobile phlebotomists collected whole blood, serum and a nasopharyngeal or oropharyngeal swab from each participant. Participants in the prospective study had the option to provide additional blood draws and questionnaires over an approximately 2-month period. Before DNA extraction, blood samples from the prospective study were shipped at room temperature or frozen. CDR3 length: 15 amino acids, cysteine to phenylalanine. CDR3 DNA only is kept here, 45 bases in frame from base 1. Taken from the germline V gene (reference sequence), the CDR1 and CDR2 loops are LGHDT and YNNKEL. V gives up 4 bases and J gives up 0 bases, and the segment between their germline ends measures 10 bases.

This TCR was recovered from a young man who had recovered from COVID-19. Source material: PBMCs or T cells enriched from blood (not recorded which). Rearrangement joined TRBV3-1 (or the pseudogene TRBV3-2) to TRBJ1-5; the D gene is unclear. The nucleotides read TGTGCCAGCAGCCCAACGGGGTTTAGCAATCAGCCCCAGCATTTT. Its protein is CASSPTGFSNQPQHF.